One T cell receptor (beta chain) is described in this entry. Sequencing was performed with immunoSEQ multiplex PCR; in TCRdb, only in-frame clones are kept and a portion is missing. The sample shows approximately 81,000 clones, roughly four fifths of them seen only once. This entry belongs to a study of technical replicates of blood from a few donors. V shed 5 bases and J shed 1 base, with 8 bases lying between them. This CDR3 is 14 amino acids long. Per germline, CDR1 MRHNA and CDR2 SNTAGT. The rearrangement links TRBV6-4 to TRBJ2-2; D gene ambiguous. The sequence was collected from a human donor in good health. Some clones in this sample may be carry-over from other donors' samples. The specimen was PBMCs. The CDR3 nucleotides are TGTGCCAGCAGTTTAGAATGGAACACCGGGGAGCTGTTTTTT. Translating it yields CASSLEWNTGELFF.